The next 20 T cell receptor beta chains were all read from a single sample in a study of T cells in Graves' hyperthyroidism and ophthalmopathy. RNA transcripts were the template for amplifying TCR beta CDR3 regions. During a first-round RT-PCR of the TCR CDR3, the HTBI primer set was used. TCRdb used MiXCR to reprocess the multiplex PCR reads, holding one entry per CDR3 protein. The sample lists about 590,000 distinct CDR3 sequences, about 14% seen once, with less than 9% in the top ten. The material sequenced was blood. All receptors come from a woman between 18 and 29 years old with Graves' ophthalmopathy.

This clonotype was seen more than once but under ten times. V and J are TRBV9 and TRBJ2-2; D is tentatively TRBD1 or TRBD2 (5 bases each). Trimming took 3 bases from V and 2 from J, leaving 17 bases between them. The CDR3 loop spans 17 amino acids. Germline V gives CDR1 SGDLS, CDR2 YYNGEE. The CDR3 nucleotides read TGTGCCAGCAGCGGGCGAGGGGTAACTAGAAACACCGGGGAGCTGTTTTTT. Protein: CASSGRGVTRNTGELFF.

This clonotype appeared many times. V usage is TRBV6-1 and J usage is TRBJ2-7; weak D call: TRBD1 (5 bases). The CDR3 is 12 residues long. Trimming took off 5 bases at V and 5 bases at J, with 10 bases between the two ends. Looked up from germline, CDR1 is MNHNS and CDR2 is SASEGT. CDR3 sequence reads: CASSSRVHEQYF. CDR3 DNA: TGTGCCAGCAGTTCCAGGGTCCACGAGCAGTACTTC.

This clonotype was seen more than once but under ten times. This chain connects TRBV15 to TRBJ2-7; D is ambiguous. CDR1 and CDR2 from the germline V gene are LNHNV and YYDKDF (reference sequence). This CDR3 has 13 amino acids. Deletions cut 1 base from V and 5 bases from J, with 9 bases between. CDR3 nucleotides: TGTGCCACCAGCAGAGGTCTGGAAAACGAGCAGTACTTC. It translates to CATSRGLENEQYF.

To note about this clonotype: One junction end does not reproduce the germline sequence, and a read error may be involved. The genes are TRBV4-1 and TRBJ1-5; tentatively, D is TRBD1 (6 bases). CDR3 length equals 16 residues. Germline V lookup: CDR1 MGHRA, CDR2 YSYEKL. The CDR3 here is CASGHPFGQSNQPQHF. The CDR3 coding sequence is TGCGCCAGCGGCCACCCCTTCGGACAGTCCAATCAGCCCCAGCATTTT.

This clonotype was counted at least ten times. This chain joins TRBV11-3 and TRBJ2-2, with D hard to call. Germline V gene sequence: CDR1 SGHNT, CDR2 YENEEA. The CDR3 consists of 15 residues. V was shortened by 0 bases and J by 1 base, with 6 bases between the two germline ends. CDR3 in DNA: TGTGCCAGCAGCTTAGATGGTGGGAACACCGGGGAGCTGTTTTTT. Amino acids: CASSLDGGNTGELFF. The whole variable domain, remainder taken from reference TRBV11-3 and TRBJ2-2, is EAGVVQSPRYKIIEKKQPVAFWCNPISGHNTLYWYLQNLGQGPELLIRYENEEAVDDSQLPKDRFSAERLKGVDSTLKIQPAELGDSAVYLCASSLDGGNTGELFFGEGSRLTVL.

This clonotype occurred many times. The chain joins TRBV14 to TRBJ1-1, with unresolved D. This CDR3 has 15 residues. The V end lost 4 bases, the J end lost 0 bases, and 12 bases lay between the germline ends. Germline V gives CDR1 SGHDN, CDR2 FVKESK. The CDR3 sequence is CASSPSLGLNTEAFF. CDR3 coding DNA: TGTGCCAGCAGCCCCTCCTTGGGATTGAACACTGAAGCTTTCTTT. The variable domain in full, with the rest retrieved from reference TRBV14 and TRBJ1-1, is EAGVTQFPSHSVIEKGQTVTLRCDPISGHDNLYWYRRVMGKEIKFLLHFVKESKQDESGMPNNRFLAERTGGTYSTLKVQPAELEDSGVYFCASSPSLGLNTEAFFGQGTRLTVV.

CDR3 DNA: TGTGCCAGCAGCTTTTTAGTCACTGGGAATTCACCCCTCCACTTT. It is translated as CASSFLVTGNSPLHF. The chain combines TRBV5-5 with TRBJ1-6; no clear D gene. This CDR3 contains 15 residues. Trimming cost V 2 bases and J 7 bases, with 13 bases left between them. Germline CDR1 SGHKS, CDR2 YYEKEE (reference sequence).

This sequence joins TRBV7-9 and TRBJ1-3; perhaps TRBD1 as D (6 bases). Trimming removed 1 base at V and 2 bases at J, with 9 bases between. The CDR3 has 15 residues. The germline V gene has CDR1 SEHNR and CDR2 FQNEAQ (reference sequence). This CDR3 is CASSLGAGAGNTIYF. The DNA of the CDR3 is TGTGCCAGCAGCTTAGGGGCAGGGGCTGGAAACACCATATATTTT.

This clonotype was seen a handful of times. The V and J genes are TRBV19 and TRBJ2-2, with 7 bases aligning to TRBD1. V lost 4 bases to trimming and J lost 7 bases; unmatched junction nucleotides: 6. The CDR3 is 14 amino acids. The V gene's germline CDR1 is LNHDA and CDR2 SQIVND (reference sequence). In DNA, the CDR3 is TGTGCCAGTAGTAAGGGGGCGGACGGCGGGGAGCTGTTTTTT. Translation: CASSKGADGGELFF.

The rearrangement links TRBV5-1 to TRBJ1-1; 8 bases match TRBD1. Per germline, CDR1 SGHRS and CDR2 YFSETQ. Losses at the gene ends were 8 bases for V and 0 bases for J; bases not matched to a gene: 12. CDR3 length equals 16 residues. The CDR3 reads CASFRRSGGMNTEAFF. In DNA form, the CDR3 reads TGCGCCAGTTTTCGGCGGTCAGGGGGCATGAACACTGAAGCTTTCTTT.

This clonotype came up many times. The chain has TRBV5-6 and TRBJ1-1; possible D gene TRBD1, 6 bases. V was trimmed by 5 bases and J by 8 bases, leaving 10 bases between them. The CDR3 runs to 11 residues. In germline, CDR1 is SGHDT, CDR2 YYEEEE. The DNA for the CDR3 is TGTGCCAGCAGTACACAGGGCGAAGCTTTCTTT. The encoded protein is CASSTQGEAFF.

This clonotype was found many times. The chain is built from TRBV28 and TRBJ2-3; D is uncertain. V gave up 6 bases and J gave up 6 bases, with 13 bases separating them. Germline V lookup: CDR1 MDHEN, CDR2 SYDVKM. This CDR3 is built from 13 residues. The DNA for the CDR3 is TGTGCCAGCAGCAGGACCGGCGCGGATACGCAGTATTTT. Protein product: CASSRTGADTQYF.

This clonotype was observed at least ten times. DNA for the CDR3: TGTGCCAGCAGCCAAGGACCTACAGATACGCAGTATTTT. It yields the protein CASSQGPTDTQYF. The rearrangement joins TRBV3-1 to TRBJ2-3; unclear D gene. The CDR3 totals 13 residues. CDR1 is LGHDT, CDR2 YNNKEL, per germline (reference sequence). The germline V and J ends were trimmed by 1 base and 3 bases, with 5 bases remaining between them.

There are a few counts of this clonotype. The rearrangement joins TRBV15 to TRBJ1-2, with D possibly being TRBD1 (6 bases). From germline, CDR1 is LNHNV and CDR2 YYDKDF (reference sequence). This CDR3 has 16 residues. Trimming left V 0 bases short and J 4 bases short, with 15 bases between. The CDR3 spells CATSRDGPGGAYGYTF. Written as DNA, the CDR3 is TGTGCCACCAGCAGAGATGGTCCGGGGGGCGCCTATGGCTACACCTTC.

This clonotype appeared many times. J is TRBJ2-1 and V is TRBV20-1; D not certain. The CDR3 has 11 amino acids. The germline V gene encodes CDR1 DFQATT and CDR2 SNEGSKA (reference sequence). The V and J ends lost 5 bases and 7 bases respectively, with 9 bases between them. DNA of the CDR3: TGCAGTGCTCCGGTTAGGAATGAGCAGTTCTTC. As protein: CSAPVRNEQFF.

The chain recombines TRBV27 with TRBJ1-2; 7 nucleotides line up with TRBD1. The CDR3 length is 14 residues. Germline V lookup: CDR1 MNHEY, CDR2 SMNVEV (reference sequence). Trimming removed 8 bases from V and 6 bases from J; junction bases left unmatched: 12. For the CDR3, the DNA is TGTGCCAGCGGGGATACAGGGGTAGGGGATGGCTACACCTTC. This codes for CASGDTGVGDGYTF.

This clonotype was seen many times. The chain carries TRBV6-1 and TRBJ2-1; 8 nucleotides align to TRBD1. The CDR3 is 15 amino acids. V lost 6 bases to trimming and J lost 2 bases; unmatched junction nucleotides: 6. Germline CDR1 reads MNHNS; CDR2 reads SASEGT. The CDR3: CASRPLDRAYNEQFF. The DNA for the CDR3 is TGTGCCAGCAGACCTTTGGACAGGGCCTACAATGAGCAGTTCTTC.

This clonotype turned up a few times. The chain has TRBV7-8 and TRBJ2-7; 8 bases fit TRBD2. CDR1 is SGHVS, CDR2 FQNEAQ, per germline. The CDR3 spans 16 residues. Losses at the gene ends were 3 bases for V and 0 bases for J; bases not matched to a gene: 7. CDR3: CASSFGRGRGSYEQYF. CDR3 in DNA: TGTGCCAGCAGCTTCGGGAGGGGGAGGGGCTCCTACGAGCAGTACTTC.

Ten or more counts support this clonotype. J is TRBJ1-1 and V is TRBV3-1; D not certain. V was clipped by 4 bases and J by 6 bases, with 9 bases between them. This CDR3 is built from 12 residues. In germline, CDR1 is LGHDT, CDR2 YNNKEL (reference sequence). CDR3 in amino acids: CASSRDEPEAFF. The CDR3 nucleotides are TGTGCCAGCAGCCGAGATGAACCTGAAGCTTTCTTT.

With respect to this clonotype: It may be a read error: a sequence one base away is much more abundant. The chain couples TRBV2 to TRBJ2-3, with D possibly being TRBD2 (6 bases). The CDR3 extends over 13 amino acids. The germline gives CDR1 SNHLY, CDR2 FYNNEI. The CDR3 sequence: CAGSDPGGDTQYF. The DNA of the CDR3 is TGTGCCGGCAGTGATCCCGGAGGGGATACGCAGTATTTT.